The sequence of this T cell receptor (beta chain) was determined in a study of PD-1 blockade in classical Hodgkin lymphoma. Generated by immunoSEQ multiplex PCR, the TCRdb table keeps only in-frame clones and is missing some. The profile shows some 17,000 clones, less than 75% of them singletons. The germline gives CDR1 MDHEN, CDR2 SYDVKM. J lost 6 bases, V lost 9 bases, and 7 bases had no gene match. The CDR3 has 13 residues. Broader study findings: Diminished baseline TCR diversity has been reported in newly diagnosed patients relative to healthy donors. Nothing has yet pinned down what causes the repertoire differences, possibly disease activity or prior therapy. Partial responders and progressors had significantly lower baseline TCR diversity.

Time point reported: cycle 4 day 1 (C4D1), after five to seven weeks of nivolumab. All patients relapsed after autologous stem cell transplantation, and brentuximab vedotin exposure varied. In regard to this clone: Its matching antigen is unknown.

The sample consisted of peripheral blood mononuclear cells (PBMCs), taken before the fourth cycle of nivolumab. The receptor was derived from a human donor with classical Hodgkin lymphoma. This chain uses TRBV28 with TRBJ2-2, with 7 bases lining up with TRBD1. The CDR3 region has the DNA TGTGCCAGTTACAGGGGAAGCGCCGGGGAGCTGTTTTTT. This gives the protein CASYRGSAGELFF.